The 17 T cell receptor beta chains reported below all come from one sample, sequenced in a study of cytomegalovirus exposure and HLA in healthy donors. TCRdb's table, derived via immunoSEQ multiplex PCR, lists solely in-frame clones and lacks some. Of tens of thousands of clones detected, roughly 96% appear once; the ten largest clones hold 2% to 2.5%. Sequencing was performed on PBMCs. These receptors were taken from a man aged 18 to 29 in good health and CMV-seronegative.

J is TRBJ1-1 and V is TRBV7-2, with D maybe TRBD1 (5 bases). CDR1 and CDR2 (germline): SGHTA, FQGNSA. The CDR3 extends over 14 amino acids. Trimming removed 6 bases from V and 0 bases from J, with 11 bases in between. The CDR3, as DNA: TGTGCCAGCAGGCCCCAGGACATGAACACTGAAGCTTTCTTT. Protein product: CASRPQDMNTEAFF.

This clone was seen a few times. The DNA of the CDR3 is TGTGCCAGCAGCTCCCAGGGGGTAGCGGGGATTTACAATGAGCAGTTCTTC. This codes for CASSSQGVAGIYNEQFF. This rearrangement joins TRBV11-3 to TRBJ2-1; D perhaps matches TRBD2 (8 bases). V lost 4 bases, J lost 4 bases, and 20 bases lay in between. Germline-derived CDR1 and CDR2 are SGHNT and YENEEA. The CDR3 is 17 amino acids.

The V and J genes are TRBV29-1 and TRBJ2-5; TRBD1 aligns across 9 bases. Germline V gene data show CDR1 as SQVTM and CDR2 as ANQGSEA. The CDR3 loop spans 13 amino acids. V lost 7 bases to trimming and J lost 2 bases; unmatched junction nucleotides: 5. The CDR3 DNA is TGCAGCGCCGGGACAGGGTATCAAGAGACCCAGTACTTC. Translation gives CSAGTGYQETQYF.

The chain employs TRBV6-5 and TRBJ1-2; 7 positions match TRBD1. With 6 bases clipped from V and 5 bases from J, the junction kept 9 bases outside the gene matches. CDR3 size: 14 residues. Germline loops: CDR1 MNHEY, CDR2 SVGAGI. CDR3 DNA sequence: TGTGCCAGCAGCCCCGATCAGGGGGAATATGGCTACACCTTC. It encodes CASSPDQGEYGYTF.

This sequence joins TRBV27 and TRBJ1-1; TRBD1 matches at 7 bases. This CDR3 is 16 amino acids long. In germline, CDR1 is MNHEY, CDR2 SMNVEV (reference sequence). J gave up 0 bases and V 5 bases, and 9 bases lay outside the gene matches. The CDR3 DNA is TGTGCCAGCAGTCTAACCAGGGACAGCTTGAACACTGAAGCTTTCTTT. Its protein is CASSLTRDSLNTEAFF.

V and J are TRBV6-5 and TRBJ1-1; possible D gene TRBD1, 6 bases. There are 11 residues in the CDR3. Per germline, CDR1 MNHEY and CDR2 SVGAGI. The V and J ends lost 6 bases and 8 bases respectively, with 10 bases between them. Here the CDR3 DNA reads TGTGCCAGCAGGCGACAGGCAGAAGCTTTCTTT. It specifies CASRRQAEAFF.

CDR3 region: CSVVTAGNEQYF. Here the CDR3 DNA reads TGCAGCGTCGTGACTGCCGGAAACGAGCAGTACTTC. The gene calls are TRBV29-1 and TRBJ2-7; D call uncertain. The CDR3 extends over 12 amino acids. Germline CDR1 and CDR2: SQVTM and ANQGSEA. V was pared by 6 bases and J by 5 bases, with 14 bases between.

The gene calls are TRBV19 and TRBJ1-4; 7 bases are a match to TRBD1. After removal of 10 bases from V and 6 bases from J, the junction contained 11 bases not matched to a gene. Germline CDR1 reads LNHDA; CDR2 reads SQIVND (reference sequence). The CDR3 contains 14 residues. CDR3 loop: CATLRRQGDEKLFF. The CDR3 nucleotides read TGTGCCACTTTACGGAGACAGGGAGATGAAAAACTGTTTTTT.

The chain carries TRBV28 and TRBJ1-3; TRBD1 might be the D (5 bases). The CDR3 has 15 amino acids. Germline V gene sequence: CDR1 MDHEN, CDR2 SYDVKM. V gave up 2 bases and J gave up 4 bases, with 12 bases separating them. This CDR3 is CASSLGAGPGNTIYF. The CDR3 DNA is TGTGCCAGCAGTTTAGGGGCAGGGCCAGGAAACACCATATATTTT. Drawing the rest from reference TRBV28 and TRBJ1-3, the complete variable domain is DVKVTQSSRYLVKRTGEKVFLECVQDMDHENMFWYRQDPGLGLRLIYFSYDVKMKEKGDIPEGYSVSREKKERFSLILESASTNQTSMYLCASSLGAGPGNTIYFGEGSWLTVV.

Written as DNA, the CDR3 is TGTGCCAGCAGGTTCAGGGGGCAGACGGCTTTCTTT. Protein: CASRFRGQTAFF. V usage is TRBV5-6 and J usage is TRBJ1-1; 8 positions match TRBD1. In germline, CDR1 is SGHDT, CDR2 YYEEEE. The V segment lost 5 bases and the J segment 11 bases; nucleotides outside the gene matches: 8. The length of the CDR3 is 12 residues.

This rearrangement joins TRBV30 to TRBJ1-2; perhaps TRBD1 as D (6 bases). The germline gives CDR1 GTSNPN, CDR2 SVGIG (reference sequence). The CDR3 length is 13 residues. V lost 0 bases to trimming and J lost 9 bases, with 14 bases between them. The chain's CDR3 is CAWSVGPGVSYTF. DNA for the CDR3: TGTGCCTGGAGTGTAGGCCCAGGGGTCAGCTACACCTTC.

This clone was seen just once. This chain uses TRBV4-1 with TRBJ1-5, with 8 bases identical to TRBD1. The CDR3 is made up of 16 amino acids. From germline, CDR1 is MGHRA and CDR2 YSYEKL. The trim removed 1 base at V and 2 bases at J, leaving 4 bases unmatched. The CDR3, as DNA: TGCGCCAGCAGCCAAGTCCAGGGGGCTCGCAATCAGCCCCAGCATTTT. It yields the protein CASSQVQGARNQPQHF.

The rearrangement links TRBV14 to TRBJ1-4; a possible D gene is TRBD1 (6 bases). The germline V gene has CDR1 SGHDN and CDR2 FVKESK. This CDR3 is 16 amino acids long. The V end was cut by 0 bases, the J end by 2 bases, with 10 bases between. In DNA, the CDR3 is TGTGCCAGCAGCCAAGATGGGCAGGGGACTAATGAAAAACTGTTTTTT. Amino acids: CASSQDGQGTNEKLFF.

V is TRBV27 and J is TRBJ2-1, with D tentatively TRBD1 (6 bases). The ends were cut back, 7 bases at V and 7 bases at J, with 11 bases in the middle. Germline-derived CDR1 and CDR2 are MNHEY and SMNVEV (reference sequence). This CDR3 comprises 12 residues. The CDR3 DNA reads as TGTGCCAGCACCGACACAGGGAATGAGCAGTTCTTC. It specifies CASTDTGNEQFF.

The chain recombines TRBV19 with TRBJ2-3; TRBD2 agrees at 16 bases. The CDR3 runs to 15 residues. Losses at the gene ends were 11 bases for V and 4 bases for J; bases not matched to a gene: 6. Germline V gene data show CDR1 as LNHDA and CDR2 as SQIVND (reference sequence). CDR3 residues: CASGTSGREADTQYF. CDR3 sequence (DNA): TGTGCCTCCGGGACTAGCGGGAGGGAGGCAGATACGCAGTATTTT.

The chain is built from TRBV27 and TRBJ2-2; 8 nucleotides line up with TRBD2. CDR3 length: 15 residues. CDR1 and CDR2 (germline): MNHEY, SMNVEV (reference sequence). J lost 4 bases, V lost 4 bases, and 5 bases had no gene match. The CDR3, as DNA: TGTGCCAGCAGTTGGTCGGGAGGGGGCACCGGGGAGCTGTTTTTT. Amino acids: CASSWSGGGTGELFF.

The V gene is TRBV19, the J gene TRBJ2-3; possibly TRBD1 for D (5 bases). V lost 2 bases, J lost 1 base, and 13 bases lay in between. The germline V gene encodes CDR1 LNHDA and CDR2 SQIVND (reference sequence). CDR3 size: 16 residues. The CDR3 loop is CASSINQGWGTDTQYF. CDR3 sequence (DNA): TGTGCCAGTAGTATAAACCAGGGTTGGGGCACAGATACGCAGTATTTT.